The TCR beta chain described here comes from a study of blood T cell repertoires in COVID-19. The wider study: Italy, Spain and the United States were the sources of the convalescent and acute COVID-19 samples. Sources were T cells, B-cell-depleted T cells, or PBMCs; the material itself was cDNA or gDNA.

Per the original data handling: Reference gene primer amplification gave nucleated cell count estimates. The protocol was immunoSEQ multiplex PCR, while the TCRdb copy is restricted to in-frame clones and leaves out a portion. That table furnishes V, J and clone size, whereas the DNA furnished D and trimming. The data show approximately 150,000 clones, approximately 85% seen once. The CDR3 consists of 13 residues. Germline assignment: CDR1 SGHDT and CDR2 YYEEEE. Between the trimmed V and J ends, which lost 1 base and 3 bases, there was a span of 8 bases. The TCR sequence derives from a human donor with acute or convalescent COVID-19. The donor label of this sample is uncertain. The sample was peripheral blood. The rearrangement links TRBV5-6 to TRBJ2-7, with unresolved D. The CDR3, as DNA: TGTGCCAGCAGCTTGTCCGTCAGCTACGAGCAGTACTTC. It yields the protein CASSLSVSYEQYF.